A single sample is the source of the 19 T cell receptor beta chains below, sequenced in a study of vaccination effects on CD4 cells after COVID-19. Sequencing was preceded by expansion of antigen-specific CD4+ T cells with viral peptide pools in the ViraFEST assay. CD4+ T cell isolation took place after 10 days of culture. The protocol was immunoSEQ multiplex PCR, while the TCRdb copy is restricted to in-frame clones and leaves out a portion. Of 50,000 to 65,000 clones listed, 80% are singletons. The antigens of these receptors remain unknown. Material: CD4+ T cells from PBMCs cultured with HCoV-229E spike peptides, obtained before COVID-19 vaccination. The source of these receptors is a human donor who received a COVID-19 vaccine.

This clone was found a few times. The chain couples TRBV12-3 or TRBV12-4 to TRBJ1-6; 7 nucleotides line up with TRBD1. J was trimmed by 7 bases and V by 5 bases; bases with no gene match: 2. The CDR3 is 13 residues long. The CDR3 is CASSGQENSPLHF. CDR3 sequence (DNA): TGTGCCAGCAGTGGACAGGAAAATTCACCCCTCCACTTT.

This clone was counted between two and nine times. The rearrangement uses TRBV6-4 and TRBJ2-2; 8 bases align to TRBD2. Germline V lookup: CDR1 MRHNA, CDR2 SNTAGT. With 3 bases clipped from V and 3 bases from J, the junction kept 3 bases outside the gene matches. This CDR3 spans 15 amino acids. The CDR3 nucleotides are TGTGCCAGCAGTGAAGCGGGGGTGTACACCGGGGAGCTGTTTTTT. Amino acid sequence: CASSEAGVYTGELFF.

This clone was seen a handful of times. The chain links TRBV11-2 to TRBJ2-7; maybe TRBD1 (5 bases). The CDR3 runs to 14 residues. Between the trimmed V and J ends, which lost 4 bases and 2 bases, there was a span of 12 bases. CDR1 and CDR2 from the germline V gene are SGHAT and FQNNGV. The CDR3 loop is CASSYLTVTYEQYV. As DNA, the CDR3 is TGTGCCAGCAGCTACCTGACAGTTACCTACGAGCAGTACGTC.

The chain employs TRBV6-2 or TRBV6-3 and TRBJ2-5, with 8 nucleotides matching TRBD1. V shed 5 bases and J 5 bases; nucleotides not matched to a gene: 7. The CDR3 covers 14 residues. In germline, CDR1 is MNHEY, CDR2 SVGEGT. The CDR3 loop is CASSKRTGRETQYF. The CDR3 DNA reads TGTGCCAGCAGTAAACGGACAGGGAGGGAGACCCAGTACTTC.

V is TRBV28 and J is TRBJ1-6, with 9 nucleotides matching TRBD1. The trim removed 6 bases at V and 9 bases at J, leaving 12 bases unmatched. The CDR3 loop spans 16 amino acids. CDR1 and CDR2 (germline): MDHEN, SYDVKM. In DNA, the CDR3 is TGTGCCAGCAGCGACCCCCCGGGACAGGGTTTTTCACCCCTCCACTTT. This sequence encodes CASSDPPGQGFSPLHF.

This sequence joins TRBV6-5 and TRBJ2-1; TRBD1 is a possible D gene (5 bases). The CDR3 sequence is 11 residues long. V was shortened by 6 bases and J by 8 bases, with 8 bases between the two germline ends. Germline V gene lookup returns CDR1 MNHEY and CDR2 SVGAGI. The CDR3 region is CASRGHHEQFF. CDR3 coding DNA: TGTGCCAGCAGAGGACACCATGAGCAGTTCTTC.

The rearrangement links TRBV28 to TRBJ1-4; 8 nucleotides line up with TRBD1. The germline gives CDR1 MDHEN, CDR2 SYDVKM. Trimming took 8 bases from V and 3 from J; bases not matched to a gene: 5. CDR3 size: 14 residues. The CDR3 coding sequence is TGTGCCAGCGGGACAGGAGGGGCTAATGAAAAACTGTTTTTT. Protein: CASGTGGANEKLFF.

The CDR3 region is CASSLAGTSGDEQYV. The CDR3 nucleotides are TGCGCCAGCAGCTTGGCGGGGACTAGCGGGGACGAGCAGTACGTC. The chain combines TRBV5-1 with TRBJ2-7; 13 bases line up with TRBD2. CDR1 is SGHRS and CDR2 is YFSETQ in the germline V gene. V trimming: 0 bases; J trimming: 5 bases; junction bases outside the gene matches: 2. The CDR3 loop spans 15 amino acids.

V is TRBV19 and J is TRBJ2-2; D remains unclear. CDR1 is LNHDA, CDR2 SQIVND, per germline (reference sequence). The CDR3 length is 14 residues. V shed 1 base and J shed 6 bases, with 9 bases lying between them. This CDR3 reads CASSIVGSPGELFF. For the CDR3, the DNA is TGTGCCAGTAGTATAGTCGGCAGCCCCGGGGAGCTGTTTTTT.

J is TRBJ1-3 and V is TRBV18; a weak D match, TRBD1 (5 bases). The germline V gene has CDR1 KGHSH and CDR2 LQKENI. The CDR3 is 16 residues long. Trimming left V 2 bases short and J 2 bases short, with 13 bases between. For the CDR3, the DNA is TGTGCCAGCTCACCATCGGTGGCAGGGACTGGAAACACCATATATTTT. This encodes CASSPSVAGTGNTIYF.

The chain recombines TRBV10-3 with TRBJ1-5, with 8 bases identical to TRBD1. J gave up 4 bases and V 4 bases, and 9 bases lay outside the gene matches. Germline V CDR1 and CDR2: ENHRY, SYGVKD. The CDR3 length is 16 residues. In DNA form, the CDR3 reads TGTGCCATCAGTGCAGGAAGGCAGGGGGCGAATCAGCCCCAGCATTTT. It specifies CAISAGRQGANQPQHF.

This clone was counted only a few times. The chain uses TRBV6-5 and TRBJ2-6; D unresolved. CDR3 length: 15 amino acids. CDR1 is MNHEY and CDR2 is SVGAGI in the germline V gene. Trimming removed 4 bases from V and 5 bases from J, with 12 bases in between. The DNA of the CDR3 is TGTGCCAGCAGTTCCGGACGGTTTAGGGCCAACGTCCTGACTTTC. Translated, it gives CASSSGRFRANVLTF.

This chain joins TRBV5-6 and TRBJ2-5; D could derive from TRBD1 or TRBD2 (5 bases each). Per germline, CDR1 SGHDT and CDR2 YYEEEE. This CDR3 region has 13 residues. Trimming removed 0 bases at V and 5 bases at J, with 8 bases between. CDR3 sequence: CASSLERGETQYF. The CDR3 coding sequence is TGTGCCAGCAGCTTGGAGAGGGGTGAGACCCAGTACTTC.

Turning to this clone: One end of the junction does not line up with germline, which may come from a read error. This chain connects TRBV12-3 or TRBV12-4 to TRBJ1-4; D perhaps matches TRBD1 (5 bases). The CDR3 spans 12 residues. DNA for the CDR3: TGTGCCAGCAGTGCGGCCCGGGACCGGAAGGATTTT. Protein product: CASSAARDRKDF.

The count of this clone is one. V usage is TRBV19 and J usage is TRBJ1-3; D call uncertain. The V gene lost 3 bases and the J gene lost 1 base, with 7 bases spanning the gap. CDR3 length equals 14 residues. CDR1 and CDR2 from the germline V gene are LNHDA and SQIVND (reference sequence). The CDR3 nucleotides are TGTGCCAGTAGTATGCTGGGATCTGGAAACACCATATATTTT. It yields the protein CASSMLGSGNTIYF.

This chain links TRBV3-1 (or the pseudogene TRBV3-2) with TRBJ1-6; 7 bases map to TRBD1. In germline, CDR1 is LGHDT, CDR2 YNNKEL (reference sequence). Germline trimming cut 1 base from V and 10 bases from J; bases unmatched to any gene: 7. The CDR3 has 15 amino acids. CDR3 DNA sequence: TGTGCCAGCAGCCAAGCAAGACAGGGACAATCACCCCTCCACTTT. As protein: CASSQARQGQSPLHF.

The V gene is TRBV6-5, the J gene TRBJ2-7; tentative D call: TRBD1 (5 bases). CDR3 length: 14 residues. V lost 6 bases to trimming and J lost 0 bases, with 12 bases between them. From germline, CDR1 is MNHEY and CDR2 SVGAGI. In DNA form, the CDR3 reads TGTGCCAGCAGCCCGACAGCTTTCTCCTACGAGCAGTACGTC. Protein: CASSPTAFSYEQYV.

J is TRBJ1-6 and V is TRBV6-5; no definite D call. V was pared by 8 bases and J by 4 bases, with 3 bases between. Per germline, CDR1 MNHEY and CDR2 SVGAGI. This CDR3 spans 11 amino acids. CDR3 coding DNA: TGTGCCAGCGGGTATAATTCACCCCTCCACTTT. Encoded protein: CASGYNSPLHF.

J is TRBJ2-3 and V is TRBV11-3, with D possibly matching TRBD1 (5 bases). Germline V lookup: CDR1 SGHNT, CDR2 YENEEA. V shed 8 bases and J shed 2 bases, with 11 bases lying between them. The CDR3 loop spans 13 amino acids. The CDR3 DNA reads as TGTGCCAGCCAAGGACACTACACAGATACGCAGTATTTT. The encoded protein is CASQGHYTDTQYF.